Listed below are T cell receptor beta chains from one sample, sequenced in a study of blood T cell repertoires in COVID-19. Here immunoSEQ multiplex PCR was the method, and the copy in TCRdb shows in-frame clones only, minus some. The sample carries 450,000 or so clones, approximately 90% recorded once. The sample was peripheral blood. Receptors were obtained from a man in his late teens or twenties with COVID-19, enrolled during active disease. CDR3s include the opening cysteine and the closing phenylalanine or tryptophan. A D gene is named only where the DNA matches it firmly. Size is omitted from some rows. Given values are once, few, many or a class for expanded clones.

D,J,V,size,CDR3,DNA
TRBD1,TRBJ2-7,TRBV28,.,CASSRTGTGGYEQYF,TGTGCCAGCAGTCGTACCGGGACAGGGGGCTACGAGCAGTACTTC
.,TRBJ1-2,TRBV5-4,.,CASSLFTGTNGYTF,TGTGCCAGCAGCTTGTTTACAGGCACGAATGGCTACACCTTC
.,TRBJ2-5,TRBV5-1,.,CASSLVATAQETQYF,TGCGCCAGCAGCTTGGTAGCAACGGCCCAAGAGACCCAGTACTTC
TRBD2,TRBJ2-1,TRBV9,.,CASGLAGSYNEQFF,TGTGCCAGCGGGCTAGCGGGGTCATACAATGAGCAGTTCTTC
.,TRBJ2-1,TRBV4-1,.,CASSARPLRTSSYNEQFF,TGCGCCAGCAGCGCGCGGCCTCTGCGGACAAGCTCCTACAATGAGCAGTTCTTC
TRBD2,TRBJ2-7,TRBV9,.,CASSRREGGGSEQYF,TGTGCCAGCAGCCGGAGAGAGGGCGGGGGTTCCGAGCAGTACTTC
TRBD2,TRBJ2-7,TRBV6-5,once,CASKVLGGIEGEQYF,TGTGCCAGCAAGGTCTTGGGGGGGATAGAGGGCGAGCAGTACTTC
TRBD1,TRBJ1-5,TRBV7-6,.,CASSMGQGNQPQHF,TGTGCCAGCAGCATGGGACAGGGGAATCAGCCCCAGCATTTT
.,TRBJ2-2,TRBV24-1,.,CATEEGNGELFF,TGTGCCACCGAGGAAGGTAACGGGGAGCTGTTTTTT
TRBD2,TRBJ2-5,TRBV25-1,.,CASSAGLGGLLDRTQYF,TGTGCCAGCAGTGCGGGACTAGGCGGACTTTTGGATCGGACCCAGTACTTC
TRBD1,TRBJ1-1,TRBV2,.,CASSEDRDELAFF,TGTGCCAGCAGTGAGGACAGGGACGAGTTAGCTTTCTTT
.,TRBJ1-2,TRBV27,.,CASTTYGGAGYTF,TGTGCCAGCACCACTTATGGGGGGGCTGGCTACACCTTC
TRBD2,TRBJ2-5,TRBV20-1,.,CSASLSWRGMGETQYF,TGCAGTGCTAGTTTGTCTTGGCGGGGGATGGGGGAGACCCAGTACTTC
.,TRBJ2-7,TRBV11-2,.,CASSLDPGYEQYF,TGTGCCAGCAGCTTAGACCCCGGCTACGAGCAGTACTTC
.,TRBJ1-1,TRBV19,.,CASSIGQRGDTEAFF,TGTGCCAGTAGTATAGGTCAACGGGGTGACACTGAAGCTTTCTTT